This T cell receptor beta chain is from a study of regulatory T cells in long-lasting Graves disease. Sequencing libraries for TCR beta were prepared with iRepertoire HTBI primers and Arm-PCR of CDR3 regions. Via MiXCR, TCRdb re-called the multiplex PCR reads, giving one row per CDR3 protein. The data show approximately 400,000 distinct CDR3 sequences, with around 23% seen just once and 25% to 35% held by the top ten. Notes on the study in general: New patients shared 966 public clonotypes, and persistent patients shared more, with under 3,500.

Germline CDR1 is SGHAT and CDR2 is FQNNGV. Trimming took 0 bases from V and 2 from J, leaving 15 bases between them. This CDR3 is built from 17 residues. Time point reported: persistent/refractory GD, antithyroid drugs over 5 years with positive TRAb. Extracted PBMC RNA gave rise to the TCR library. About this clonotype itself: Its antigen is as yet unknown.

V gene TRBV11-2 combines with J gene TRBJ2-3; D possibly corresponds to TRBD2 (5 bases). The material sequenced was peripheral blood mononuclear cells (PBMCs), taken when the disease was refractory, from a patient treated with antithyroid drugs. The receptor comes from a woman in her thirties or forties with Graves disease. The CDR3 is CASSLDLASGFTDTQYF. Here the CDR3 DNA reads TGTGCCAGCAGCTTAGACCTAGCCTCGGGCTTCACAGATACGCAGTATTTT. Full variable domain (rest looked up from reference TRBV11-2 and TRBJ2-3): EAGVAQSPRYKIIEKRQSVAFWCNPISGHATLYWYQQILGQGPKLLIQFQNNGVVDDSQLPKDRFSAERLKGVDSTLKIQPAKLEDSAVYLCASSLDLASGFTDTQYFGPGTRLTVL.